Below are 18 T cell receptor beta chains sequenced from a single sample in a study of beta chain features in type 1 diabetes. Investigators reverse transcribed all isolated RNA, so they sequenced expressed TCRB transcripts. Only in-frame clones appear in the TCRdb table, and some are missing; sequencing was by immunoSEQ multiplex PCR. The sample has roughly 350,000 clones; about 10% are singletons. Material: naive CD4+ T cells from blood. The origin of the receptors is a woman under 40 in good health.

This clone was counted between two and nine times. The rearrangement uses TRBV4-1 and TRBJ2-7; tentative D call: TRBD1 (6 bases). Between the trimmed V and J ends, which lost 1 base and 4 bases, there was a span of 8 bases. Germline CDR1 MGHRA, CDR2 YSYEKL. The CDR3 consists of 13 residues. The CDR3 DNA reads as TGCGCCAGCAGCCAAGGAGACAGGTACGAGCAGTACTTC. This translates into CASSQGDRYEQYF.

In this sample, this clone turned up a few times. The chain couples TRBV11-2 to TRBJ2-5, with 9 positions matching TRBD1. Unmatched junction bases numbered 13, after V lost 8 bases and J lost 9 bases. The length of the CDR3 is 14 residues. Germline values: CDR1 SGHAT, CDR2 FQNNGV. The CDR3 spells CASGLDRGHRAQYF. The CDR3 coding sequence is TGTGCCAGCGGGCTGGACAGGGGCCATAGGGCCCAGTACTTC.

The sample holds a few counts of this clone. The chain has TRBV4-3 and TRBJ1-2; tentative D call: TRBD1 (5 bases). Germline V gives CDR1 LGHNA, CDR2 YSLEER. Trimming stripped 0 bases from V and 5 bases from J, with 10 bases between. This CDR3 has 14 residues. The CDR3 region is CASSQDRGTYGYTF. CDR3 nucleotide sequence: TGCGCCAGCAGCCAAGACCGGGGGACTTATGGCTACACCTTC.

The chain joins TRBV7-9 to TRBJ2-1; TRBD1 might be the D (5 bases). The CDR3 is made up of 16 amino acids. Germline V lookup: CDR1 SEHNR, CDR2 FQNEAQ (reference sequence). The ends were cut back, 1 base at V and 4 bases at J, with 14 bases in the middle. As DNA, the CDR3 is TGTGCCAGCAGCTTAGGTGACAGAGCTCTTTACAATGAGCAGTTCTTC. It specifies CASSLGDRALYNEQFF.

This clone showed up just a few times. The genes are TRBV10-3 and TRBJ2-3, with D perhaps matching TRBD2 (5 bases). This CDR3 spans 15 amino acids. The V gene lost 1 base and the J gene lost 4 bases, with 12 bases spanning the gap. Germline V gene lookup returns CDR1 ENHRY and CDR2 SYGVKD. The CDR3 bases are TGTGCCATCAGTGAGTTGGTAGCGTCCCCAGATACGCAGTATTTT. It codes for CAISELVASPDTQYF.

The rearrangement uses TRBV5-1 and TRBJ2-2; weak D call: TRBD2 (5 bases). The CDR3 is made up of 17 amino acids. Germline V gene sequence: CDR1 SGHRS, CDR2 YFSETQ. Trimming left V 4 bases short and J 1 base short, with 17 bases between. The CDR3 DNA sequence: TGCGCCAGCAGCCCCGGAGGTGGATTAAGGAACACCGGGGAGCTGTTTTTT. Its protein is CASSPGGGLRNTGELFF.

J is TRBJ2-7 and V is TRBV7-9, with 7 positions matching TRBD2. From germline, CDR1 is SEHNR and CDR2 FQNEAQ (reference sequence). This CDR3 contains 14 residues. Trimming cost V 5 bases and J 4 bases; bases outside gene matches: 8. The CDR3 region is CASSLGTTGYEQYF. The CDR3 bases are TGTGCCAGCAGCCTCGGGACTACCGGTTACGAGCAGTACTTC.

In DNA, the CDR3 is TGCGCCAGCAGCCAAGCCCGGGACAGGGGGCGAGGCAGAACAGATACGCAGTATTTT. Protein sequence: CASSQARDRGRGRTDTQYF. J is TRBJ2-3 and V is TRBV4-3; 12 bases agree with TRBD1. V dropped 1 base and J dropped 3; count of bases not matched to a gene: 11. From germline, CDR1 is LGHNA and CDR2 YSLEER. This CDR3 is 19 amino acids long.

This clone was counted between two and nine times. The chain couples TRBV28 to TRBJ2-7, with 10 positions matching TRBD1. Trimming at V came to 5 bases and at J to 5 bases, leaving 12 bases not matched to a gene. The length of the CDR3 is 16 residues. Germline values: CDR1 MDHEN, CDR2 SYDVKM. The CDR3 spells CASSPGQGRKGNEQYF. CDR3 bases: TGTGCCAGCAGTCCGGGACAGGGGAGGAAAGGGAACGAGCAGTACTTC.

This rearrangement joins TRBV19 to TRBJ2-1; D might be TRBD1 (6 bases). The CDR3 length is 15 residues. Germline loops: CDR1 LNHDA, CDR2 SQIVND (reference sequence). V was cut by 6 bases and J by 3 bases, with 15 bases left in between. The DNA of the CDR3 is TGTGCCAGTAGACCGGAGTCCAGGGGCTACAATGAGCAGTTCTTC. As protein: CASRPESRGYNEQFF.

This clone was seen a single time. The chain employs TRBV28 and TRBJ1-5; D unresolved. This CDR3 has 12 residues. Germline V CDR1 and CDR2: MDHEN, SYDVKM. V was cut by 4 bases and J by 5 bases, with 6 bases left in between. The CDR3 sequence is CASSSLDQPQHF. Written as DNA, the CDR3 is TGTGCCAGCAGTTCGCTAGATCAGCCCCAGCATTTT.

This clone was counted between two and nine times. The gene calls are TRBV30 and TRBJ1-1; D not resolved. The CDR3 has 12 residues. V lost 1 base and J lost 11, with 14 bases in between. Germline V lookup: CDR1 GTSNPN, CDR2 SVGIG (reference sequence). This CDR3 is CAWSAPVIRAFF. CDR3 bases: TGTGCCTGGAGTGCCCCTGTTATACGGGCTTTCTTT.

The CDR3 coding sequence is TGTGCCAGCAGCCAGCAGATAGCGGGAGACAACACCGGGGAGCTGTTTTTT. Translating it yields CASSQQIAGDNTGELFF. The rearrangement joins TRBV4-2 to TRBJ2-2; 9 bases agree with TRBD2. Germline CDR1 and CDR2: LGHNA and YNFKEQ. The CDR3 has 17 amino acids. Germline trimming cut 3 bases from V and 2 bases from J; bases unmatched to any gene: 7.

This chain links TRBV7-3 with TRBJ2-3; D might be TRBD1 (5 bases). This CDR3 contains 17 residues. CDR1 and CDR2 (germline): SGHTA, FQGTGA. V shed 2 bases and J shed 2 bases, with 17 bases lying between them. For the CDR3, the DNA is TGTGCCAGCAGCTTAGGCTTACAGGAGTGGGCCACAGATACGCAGTATTTT. This codes for CASSLGLQEWATDTQYF.

This clone was seen only a few times. This chain joins TRBV27 and TRBJ1-4; 9 bases match TRBD1. The CDR3 contains 15 residues. Trimming removed 5 bases from V and 5 bases from J; junction bases left unmatched: 6. Germline V gene sequence: CDR1 MNHEY, CDR2 SMNVEV (reference sequence). The CDR3 loop reads CASSLGTGLNEKLFF. The CDR3 DNA sequence: TGTGCCAGCAGTCTCGGGACAGGGTTAAATGAAAAACTGTTTTTT. Full variable domain (remainder filled in from reference TRBV27 and TRBJ1-4): EAQVTQNPRYLITVTGKKLTVTCSQNMNHEYMSWYRQDPGLGLRQIYYSMNVEVTDKGDVPEGYKVSRKEKRNFPLILESPSPNQTSLYFCASSLGTGLNEKLFFGSGTQLSVL.

This clone was detected a few times. The chain carries TRBV7-2 and TRBJ2-3; 8 nucleotides line up with TRBD2. The germline CDR1 and CDR2 sequences are SGHTA and FQGNSA. This CDR3 has 15 amino acids. Trimming at V came to 4 bases and at J to 0 bases, leaving 3 bases not matched to a gene. CDR3 in DNA: TGTGCCAGCAGCTCACTAGCGGAGAGCACAGATACGCAGTATTTT. Its protein product is CASSSLAESTDTQYF.

The chain is built from TRBV6-6 and TRBJ2-5; 7 positions match TRBD1. CDR3 length: 15 amino acids. The V gene end was trimmed by 8 bases and the J gene end by 2 bases; junction bases not matched to a gene: 11. Germline lookup yields CDR1 MNHNY and CDR2 SVGAGI (reference sequence). As DNA, the CDR3 is TGTGCCAGCCTCCTTTGGGACAGCCCACAAGAGACCCAGTACTTC. Translated: CASLLWDSPQETQYF.

This clone was seen at least ten times. The chain employs TRBV7-9 and TRBJ2-1; a weak D match, TRBD1 (6 bases). V gave up 5 bases and J gave up 10 bases, with 12 bases separating them. The CDR3 is 12 amino acids. Looked up from germline, CDR1 is SEHNR and CDR2 is FQNEAQ (reference sequence). CDR3: CASSRTVGEQFF. In DNA form, the CDR3 reads TGTGCCAGCAGCCGGACAGTGGGGGAGCAGTTCTTC.